Below, 25 T cell receptor beta chains from the same sample are listed, as sequenced in a study of OX40 agonist ivuxolimab in advanced cancers. Produced via immunoSEQ multiplex PCR; TCRdb's table is partial and in-frame only. The sample shows around 95,000 clones, around nine tenths of them seen only once. The sequences come from CD4+ or CD8+ T cells sorted from blood, collected in a trial of the OX40 agonist ivuxolimab. Receptors originate from an adult with an advanced solid tumor such as melanoma, head and neck, liver or kidney cancer.

This clone was detected only a few times. The chain uses TRBV27 and TRBJ1-2, with 8 bases that match TRBD1. Trimming cost V 5 bases and J 7 bases; bases outside gene matches: 6. This CDR3 is built from 13 residues. Germline-derived CDR1 and CDR2 are MNHEY and SMNVEV (reference sequence). The chain's CDR3 is CASSDQGARGYTF. The CDR3 DNA reads as TGTGCCAGCAGTGATCAGGGGGCGCGTGGCTACACCTTC.

The chain recombines TRBV11-2 with TRBJ1-5, with 10 bases matching TRBD1. The V segment lost 1 base and the J segment 4 bases; nucleotides outside the gene matches: 1. Germline V gene data show CDR1 as SGHAT and CDR2 as FQNNGV. The CDR3 is 15 residues long. The CDR3: CASSLGDRGNQPQHF. In nucleotides, the CDR3 is TGTGCCAGCAGCTTAGGGGACAGGGGTAATCAGCCCCAGCATTTT.

The chain joins TRBV5-1 to TRBJ2-6; 10 bases match TRBD1. The CDR3 has 17 amino acids. Germline-derived CDR1 and CDR2 are SGHRS and YFSETQ. V gave up 1 base and J gave up 3 bases; unmatched junction bases: 4. The CDR3 region is CASSLRQGAGGANVLTF. DNA for the CDR3: TGCGCCAGCAGCTTGCGACAGGGGGCCGGTGGGGCCAACGTCCTGACTTTC.

This clone appeared a single time. The rearrangement uses TRBV6-1 and TRBJ1-1; 7 bases align to TRBD1. V gave up 6 bases and J gave up 6 bases; unmatched junction bases: 10. The CDR3 consists of 14 residues. The germline V gene has CDR1 MNHNS and CDR2 SASEGT. Here the CDR3 DNA reads TGTGCCAGCAGCACCCGACAGGGAAGGGCTGAAGCTTTCTTT. It is translated as CASSTRQGRAEAFF.

The chain is built from TRBV7-2 and TRBJ2-6, with D uncertain. Germline CDR1 and CDR2: SGHTA and FQGNSA. The V and J ends lost 1 base and 1 base respectively, with 8 bases between them. The CDR3 is made up of 16 amino acids. CDR3 protein: CASSLEGSSGANVLTF. The DNA for the CDR3 is TGTGCCAGCAGCTTAGAAGGCTCGTCTGGGGCCAACGTCCTGACTTTC. The full variable domain, rest sourced from reference TRBV7-2 and TRBJ2-6, is GAGVSQSPSNKVTEKGKDVELRCDPISGHTALYWYRQSLGQGLEFLIYFQGNSAPDKSGLPSDRFSAERTGGSVSTLTIQRTQQEDSAVYLCASSLEGSSGANVLTFGAGSRLTVL.

The rearrangement links TRBV6-1 to TRBJ2-3; 12 nucleotides match TRBD2. V shed 6 bases and J 5 bases; nucleotides not matched to a gene: 6. CDR3 length: 15 amino acids. The germline CDR1 and CDR2 sequences are MNHNS and SASEGT. CDR3 DNA sequence: TGTGCCAGCAGGCCCCTAGCGGGGGGGCGAGATACGCAGTATTTT. Residues: CASRPLAGGRDTQYF.

This chain joins TRBV11-2 and TRBJ1-3; D remains unclear. The CDR3 extends over 16 amino acids. CDR1 SGHAT and CDR2 FQNNGV come from the germline V gene. V lost 1 base and J lost 3, with 13 bases in between. In DNA form, the CDR3 reads TGTGCCAGCAGCTTAGGTTCATGGAAAGATGGAAACACCATATATTTT. It translates to CASSLGSWKDGNTIYF.

V is TRBV5-5 and J is TRBJ2-5; 9 positions match TRBD2. Germline CDR1 is SGHKS and CDR2 is YYEKEE (reference sequence). V gave up 4 bases and J gave up 5 bases; unmatched junction bases: 6. The CDR3 covers 14 residues. In nucleotides, the CDR3 is TGTGCCAGCAGCACGGGGACTAGCCGTGAGACCCAGTACTTC. This gives the protein CASSTGTSRETQYF.

On this clone: The junction shows a germline mismatch at one end, possibly a read error. This chain links TRBV27 with TRBJ1-4; D unclear. Germline values: CDR1 MNHEY, CDR2 SMNVEV (reference sequence). This CDR3 contains 13 residues. The CDR3 DNA is TGTGCCAGCAGTCTATCCCGCCATGAAAAACTGTTTTTT. Protein product: CASSLSRHEKLFF.

This chain uses TRBV19 with TRBJ1-2; 7 bases align to TRBD1. Trimming took 7 bases from V and 3 from J; bases not matched to a gene: 14. The germline gives CDR1 LNHDA, CDR2 SQIVND (reference sequence). CDR3 length equals 16 residues. This CDR3 is CASTITSVGTDYGYTF. The CDR3 nucleotides read TGTGCCAGTACAATCACCTCGGTTGGGACAGACTATGGCTACACCTTC.

The chain carries TRBV2 and TRBJ2-3; D unclear. This CDR3 is built from 16 residues. V lost 2 bases and J lost 0, with 12 bases in between. Germline lookup yields CDR1 SNHLY and CDR2 FYNNEI. The CDR3 is CASSESRAPSTDTQYF. CDR3 bases: TGTGCCAGCAGTGAAAGTAGGGCCCCTAGCACAGATACGCAGTATTTT.

The V and J genes are TRBV4-2 and TRBJ1-2; D perhaps matches TRBD1 (6 bases). This CDR3 is built from 15 residues. Between the trimmed V and J ends, which lost 0 bases and 3 bases, there was a span of 11 bases. In germline, CDR1 is LGHNA, CDR2 YNFKEQ. The CDR3, as DNA: TGTGCCAGCAGCCAAGATTTTGCAGGGGACTATGGCTACACCTTC. Encoded protein: CASSQDFAGDYGYTF.

The rearrangement uses TRBV27 and TRBJ1-2; TRBD1 agrees at 8 bases. CDR3 length equals 16 residues. Germline V gene data show CDR1 as MNHEY and CDR2 as SMNVEV (reference sequence). After removal of 6 bases from V and 4 bases from J, the junction contained 13 bases not matched to a gene. The CDR3 DNA reads as TGTGCCAGCAGGGGCCCCGACAGGGGTAGGAGCTATGGCTACACCTTC. It encodes CASRGPDRGRSYGYTF.

The chain is built from TRBV6-5 and TRBJ2-2, with TRBD1 as a possible D gene (5 bases). V lost 4 bases, J lost 4 bases, and 10 bases lay in between. The CDR3 loop spans 14 amino acids. The germline gives CDR1 MNHEY, CDR2 SVGAGI. The DNA of the CDR3 is TGTGCCAGCAGTTTCAGACAGCCCACCGGGGAGCTGTTTTTT. This sequence encodes CASSFRQPTGELFF.

This clone was seen a few times. This rearrangement joins TRBV30 to TRBJ1-5, with D possibly TRBD1 on 5 matching bases. The germline gives CDR1 GTSNPN, CDR2 SVGIG (reference sequence). V lost 0 bases to trimming and J lost 0 bases, with 15 bases between them. This CDR3 has 17 amino acids. CDR3 region: CAWSVPIGGYSNQPQHF. The CDR3 bases are TGTGCCTGGAGTGTACCGATTGGGGGATATAGCAATCAGCCCCAGCATTTT. Based on the CDR3 plus reference TRBV30 and TRBJ1-5, the full variable domain is SQTIHQWPATLVQPVGSPLSLECTVEGTSNPNLYWYRQAAGRGLQLLFYSVGIGQISSEVPQNLSASRPQDRQFILSSKKLLLSDSGFYLCAWSVPIGGYSNQPQHFGDGTRLSIL.

The sample holds one count of this clone. The V gene is TRBV2, the J gene TRBJ2-7; 8 nucleotides line up with TRBD1. Germline V lookup: CDR1 SNHLY, CDR2 FYNNEI. The J segment lost 4 bases and the V segment lost 7 bases, leaving 6 bases of the junction unmatched. The CDR3 totals 13 residues. CDR3 region: CASTGGRVYEQYF. CDR3 nucleotides: TGTGCCAGCACAGGGGGCCGAGTTTACGAGCAGTACTTC. The variable domain in full, with the rest retrieved from reference TRBV2 and TRBJ2-7, is EPEVTQTPSHQVTQMGQEVILRCVPISNHLYFYWYRQILGQKVEFLVSFYNNEISEKSEIFDDQFSVERPDGSNFTLKIRSTKLEDSAMYFCASTGGRVYEQYFGPGTRLTVT.

This clone was seen just once. The J gene is TRBJ2-1, the V gene TRBV7-6, with TRBD2 matching over 8 bases. Germline V gives CDR1 SGHVS, CDR2 FNYEAQ. This CDR3 spans 16 amino acids. The V and J ends lost 2 bases and 5 bases, in that order; junction bases with no gene match: 8. This CDR3 reads CASSLRKLAVHNEQFF. CDR3 nucleotides: TGTGCCAGCAGCTTAAGGAAACTAGCGGTTCACAATGAGCAGTTCTTC.

This clone was detected a few times. V is TRBV7-2 and J is TRBJ2-1, with unresolved D. Germline-derived CDR1 and CDR2 are SGHTA and FQGNSA. V was trimmed by 1 base and J by 7 bases, leaving 14 bases between them. CDR3 size: 15 residues. The CDR3 is CASSLGHHVVNEQFF. Written as DNA, the CDR3 is TGTGCCAGCAGCTTAGGACACCACGTGGTGAATGAGCAGTTCTTC. The full variable domain, rest sourced from reference TRBV7-2 and TRBJ2-1, is GAGVSQSPSNKVTEKGKDVELRCDPISGHTALYWYRQSLGQGLEFLIYFQGNSAPDKSGLPSDRFSAERTGGSVSTLTIQRTQQEDSAVYLCASSLGHHVVNEQFFGPGTRLTVL.

The V gene is TRBV7-9, the J gene TRBJ1-4, with D tentatively TRBD1 (5 bases). The length of the CDR3 is 14 residues. V lost 3 bases to trimming and J lost 4 bases, with 9 bases between them. Per the germline V gene, CDR1 is SEHNR and CDR2 is FQNEAQ (reference sequence). The DNA of the CDR3 is TGTGCCAGCAGCTTTGGGGGGTTTAATGAAAAACTGTTTTTT. Translating it yields CASSFGGFNEKLFF. Drawing the rest from reference TRBV7-9 and TRBJ1-4, the complete variable domain is DTGVSQNPRHKITKRGQNVTFRCDPISEHNRLYWYRQTLGQGPEFLTYFQNEAQLEKSRLLSDRFSAERPKGSFSTLEIQRTEQGDSAMYLCASSFGGFNEKLFFGSGTQLSVL.

For the CDR3, the DNA is TGTGCCAGCAGCTCGGAGTTTGAAGCTTTCTTT. This encodes CASSSEFEAFF. This rearrangement joins TRBV5-6 to TRBJ1-1; D remains unclear. Germline CDR1 is SGHDT and CDR2 is YYEEEE. CDR3 length equals 11 residues. The V and J ends lost 3 bases and 7 bases respectively, with 7 bases between them.

V is TRBV5-6 and J is TRBJ1-2; maybe TRBD1 (6 bases). This CDR3 is built from 13 residues. Per the germline V gene, CDR1 is SGHDT and CDR2 is YYEEEE. The V end lost 7 bases, the J end lost 2 bases, and 12 bases lay between the germline ends. The CDR3 loop reads CASVSQGNYGYTF. In DNA, the CDR3 is TGTGCCAGCGTCTCGCAGGGGAACTATGGCTACACCTTC.

The chain couples TRBV2 to TRBJ1-1; D unresolved. V shed 6 bases and J shed 3 bases, with 14 bases lying between them. Germline CDR1 is SNHLY and CDR2 is FYNNEI. This CDR3 contains 14 residues. The CDR3 sequence is CASRNLGSHTEAFF. The CDR3 nucleotides read TGTGCCAGCAGAAACCTTGGGTCACACACTGAAGCTTTCTTT.

The chain uses TRBV28 and TRBJ2-2, with 7 bases that match TRBD2. The CDR3 has 15 amino acids. V was pared by 9 bases and J by 0 bases, with 7 bases of the junction left unmatched. Per germline, CDR1 MDHEN and CDR2 SYDVKM. The chain's CDR3 is CASNSGQTNTGELFF. The CDR3 nucleotides read TGTGCCAGTAATAGCGGGCAAACGAACACCGGGGAGCTGTTTTTT.

This clone has just a few counts. The chain employs TRBV1 and TRBJ1-5. TRBV1 is designated a pseudogene. CDR3 length equals 13 residues. This chain's CDR3 is CTSSPGSNQPQHF. The CDR3 coding sequence is TGCACCAGCAGCCCGGGTAGCAATCAGCCCCAGCATTTT.

The V call is TRBV19, the J call TRBJ2-7; D is tentatively TRBD1 or TRBD2 (6 bases each). The V end was cut by 3 bases, the J end by 4 bases, with 16 bases between. The CDR3 sequence is 15 residues long. Germline V gene lookup returns CDR1 LNHDA and CDR2 SQIVND (reference sequence). The CDR3, as DNA: TGTGCCAGTAGTATTCCCGGGGGCGCTTATTACGAGCAGTACTTC. It encodes CASSIPGGAYYEQYF.